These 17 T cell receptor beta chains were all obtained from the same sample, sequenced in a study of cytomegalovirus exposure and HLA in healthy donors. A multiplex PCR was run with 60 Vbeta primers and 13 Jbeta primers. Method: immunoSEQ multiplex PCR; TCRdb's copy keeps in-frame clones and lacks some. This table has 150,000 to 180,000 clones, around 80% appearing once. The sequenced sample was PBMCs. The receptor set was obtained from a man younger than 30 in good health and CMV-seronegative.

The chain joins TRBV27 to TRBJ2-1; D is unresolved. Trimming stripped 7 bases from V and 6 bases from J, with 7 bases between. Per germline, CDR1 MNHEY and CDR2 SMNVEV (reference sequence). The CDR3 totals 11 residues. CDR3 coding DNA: TGTGCCAGCACCCTCCTCAATGAGCAGTTCTTC. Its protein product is CASTLLNEQFF.

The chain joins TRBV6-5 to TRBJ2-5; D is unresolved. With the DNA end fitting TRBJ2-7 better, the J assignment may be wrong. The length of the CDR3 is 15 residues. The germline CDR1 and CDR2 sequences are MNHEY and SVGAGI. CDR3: CASSYSPSPDYEQYF. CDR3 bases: TGTGCCAGCAGTTACTCCCCCTCACCAGACTACGAGCAGTACTTC.

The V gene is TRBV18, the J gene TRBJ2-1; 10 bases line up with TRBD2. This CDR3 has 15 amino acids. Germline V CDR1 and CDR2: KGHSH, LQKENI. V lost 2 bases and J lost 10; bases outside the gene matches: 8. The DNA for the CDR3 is TGTGCCAGCTCACCAGGCCTAGCGGGAGACAGGGAGCAGTTCTTC. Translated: CASSPGLAGDREQFF.

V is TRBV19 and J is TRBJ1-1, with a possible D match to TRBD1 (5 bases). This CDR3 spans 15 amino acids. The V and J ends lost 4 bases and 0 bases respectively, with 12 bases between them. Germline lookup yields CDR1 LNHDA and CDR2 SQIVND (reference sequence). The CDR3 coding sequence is TGTGCCAGTAGTACGGCAACAGGACTGAACACTGAAGCTTTCTTT. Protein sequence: CASSTATGLNTEAFF.

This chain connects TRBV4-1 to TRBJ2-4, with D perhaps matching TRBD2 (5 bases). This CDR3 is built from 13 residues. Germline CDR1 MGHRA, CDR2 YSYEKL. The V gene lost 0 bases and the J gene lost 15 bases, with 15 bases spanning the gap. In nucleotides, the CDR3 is TGCGCCAGCAGCCAAGATATCCCTAGCTCGCTGTACTTC. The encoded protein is CASSQDIPSSLYF.

The CDR3 region has the DNA TGTGCCAGTAGTAATTGGCAGGGCTCCTACGAGCAGTACTTC. It yields the protein CASSNWQGSYEQYF. The chain combines TRBV19 with TRBJ2-7; maybe TRBD1 (5 bases). There are 14 residues in the CDR3. Germline assignment: CDR1 LNHDA and CDR2 SQIVND (reference sequence). V lost 4 bases to trimming and J lost 0 bases, with 10 bases between them.

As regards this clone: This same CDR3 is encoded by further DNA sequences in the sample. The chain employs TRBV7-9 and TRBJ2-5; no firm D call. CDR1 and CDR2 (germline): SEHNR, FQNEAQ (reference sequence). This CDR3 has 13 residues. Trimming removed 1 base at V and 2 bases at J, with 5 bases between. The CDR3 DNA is TGTGCCAGCAGCTTAGGCAGTCAAGAGACCCAGTACTTC. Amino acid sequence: CASSLGSQETQYF.

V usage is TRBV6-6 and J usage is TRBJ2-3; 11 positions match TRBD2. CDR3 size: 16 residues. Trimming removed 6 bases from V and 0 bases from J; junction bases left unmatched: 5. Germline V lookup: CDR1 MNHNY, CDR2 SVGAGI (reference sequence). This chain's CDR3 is CASRGRLAGSTDTQYF. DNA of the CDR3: TGTGCCAGCAGGGGGCGACTAGCGGGAAGCACAGATACGCAGTATTTT.

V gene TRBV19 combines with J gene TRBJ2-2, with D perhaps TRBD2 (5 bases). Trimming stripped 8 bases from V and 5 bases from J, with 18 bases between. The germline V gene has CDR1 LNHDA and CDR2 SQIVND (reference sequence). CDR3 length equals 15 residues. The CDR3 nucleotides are TGTGCCAGTCGCGGGCCACTAATTCCTACCGGGGAGCTGTTTTTT. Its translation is CASRGPLIPTGELFF.

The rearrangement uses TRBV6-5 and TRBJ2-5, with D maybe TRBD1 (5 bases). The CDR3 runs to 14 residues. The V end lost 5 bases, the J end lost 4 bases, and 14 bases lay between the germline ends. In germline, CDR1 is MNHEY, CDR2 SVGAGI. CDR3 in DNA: TGTGCCAGCAGTGGAGACCCAGGGCGAGAGACCCAGTACTTC. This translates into CASSGDPGRETQYF.

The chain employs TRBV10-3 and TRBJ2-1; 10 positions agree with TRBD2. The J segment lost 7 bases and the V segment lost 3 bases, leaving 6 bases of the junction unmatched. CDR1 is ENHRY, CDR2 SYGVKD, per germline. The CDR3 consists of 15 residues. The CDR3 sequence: CAISDLAGGTNEQFF. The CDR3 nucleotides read TGTGCCATCAGTGATTTAGCGGGAGGAACAAATGAGCAGTTCTTC.

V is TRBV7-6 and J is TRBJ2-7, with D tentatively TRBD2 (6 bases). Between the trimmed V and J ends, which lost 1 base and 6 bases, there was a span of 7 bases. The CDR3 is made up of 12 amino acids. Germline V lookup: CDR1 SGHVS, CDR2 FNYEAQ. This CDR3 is CASSLGGVEQYF. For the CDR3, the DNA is TGTGCCAGCAGCTTAGGGGGGGTCGAGCAGTACTTC.

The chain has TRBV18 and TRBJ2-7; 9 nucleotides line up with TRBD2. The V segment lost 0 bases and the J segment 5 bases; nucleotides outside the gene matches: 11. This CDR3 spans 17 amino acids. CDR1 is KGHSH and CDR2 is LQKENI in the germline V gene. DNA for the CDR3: TGTGCCAGCTCACCACCAGGTCTAGCGGGAAAAAAGGACGAGCAGTACTTC. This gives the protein CASSPPGLAGKKDEQYF.

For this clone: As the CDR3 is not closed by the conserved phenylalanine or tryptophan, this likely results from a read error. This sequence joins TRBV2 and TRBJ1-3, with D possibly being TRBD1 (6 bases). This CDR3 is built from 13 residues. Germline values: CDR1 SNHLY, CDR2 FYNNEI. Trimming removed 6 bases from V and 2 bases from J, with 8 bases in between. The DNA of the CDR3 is TGTGCCAGCAGGGACAGTGCTGGAAACACCATATATCTT. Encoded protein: CASRDSAGNTIYL.

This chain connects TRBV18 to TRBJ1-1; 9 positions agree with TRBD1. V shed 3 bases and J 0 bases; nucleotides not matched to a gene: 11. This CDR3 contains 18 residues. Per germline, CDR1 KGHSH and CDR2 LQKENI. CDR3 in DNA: TGTGCCAGCTCACCTCCCGGGACAGGGTTTAGCTTGAACACTGAAGCTTTCTTT. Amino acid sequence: CASSPPGTGFSLNTEAFF.

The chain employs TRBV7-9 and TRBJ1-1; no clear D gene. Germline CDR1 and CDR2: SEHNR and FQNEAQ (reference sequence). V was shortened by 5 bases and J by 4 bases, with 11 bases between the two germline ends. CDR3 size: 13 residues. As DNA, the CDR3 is TGTGCCAGCAGCCCATCCGGACTCACTGAAGCTTTCTTT. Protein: CASSPSGLTEAFF.

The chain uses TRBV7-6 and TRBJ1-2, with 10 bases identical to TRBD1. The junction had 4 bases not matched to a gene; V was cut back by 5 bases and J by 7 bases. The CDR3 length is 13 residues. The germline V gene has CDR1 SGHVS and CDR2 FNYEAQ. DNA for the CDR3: TGTGCCAGCAGCCCGACAGGGGGCGGTGGCTACACCTTC. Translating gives CASSPTGGGGYTF.